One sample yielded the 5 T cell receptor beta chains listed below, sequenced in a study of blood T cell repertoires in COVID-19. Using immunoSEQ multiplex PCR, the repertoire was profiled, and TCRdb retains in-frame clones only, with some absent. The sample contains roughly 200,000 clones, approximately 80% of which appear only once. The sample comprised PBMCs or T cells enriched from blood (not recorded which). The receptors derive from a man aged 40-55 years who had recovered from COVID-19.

Here the CDR3 reads CASSLGASDSYNEQFF. CDR3 DNA: TGTGCCAGCAGCTTGGGGGCTAGCGACTCCTACAATGAGCAGTTCTTC. The rearrangement joins TRBV5-4 to TRBJ2-1, with D tentatively TRBD2 (6 bases). Between the trimmed V and J ends, which lost 0 bases and 0 bases, there was a span of 10 bases. The CDR3 spans 16 residues. The germline V gene encodes CDR1 SGHNT and CDR2 YYREEE (reference sequence).

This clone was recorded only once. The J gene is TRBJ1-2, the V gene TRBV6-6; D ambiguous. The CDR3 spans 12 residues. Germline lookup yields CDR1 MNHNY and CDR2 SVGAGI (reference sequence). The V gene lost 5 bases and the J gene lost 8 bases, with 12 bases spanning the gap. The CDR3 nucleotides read TGTGCCAGCAGTCAGACTGTGTCCGGCTACACCTTC. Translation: CASSQTVSGYTF.

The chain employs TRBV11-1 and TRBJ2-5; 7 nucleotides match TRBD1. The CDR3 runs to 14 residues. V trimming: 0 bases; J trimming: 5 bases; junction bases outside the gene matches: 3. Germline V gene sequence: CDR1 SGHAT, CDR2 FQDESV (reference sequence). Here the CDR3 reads CASSLATGYETQYF. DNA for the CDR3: TGTGCCAGCAGCTTAGCGACAGGGTACGAGACCCAGTACTTC.

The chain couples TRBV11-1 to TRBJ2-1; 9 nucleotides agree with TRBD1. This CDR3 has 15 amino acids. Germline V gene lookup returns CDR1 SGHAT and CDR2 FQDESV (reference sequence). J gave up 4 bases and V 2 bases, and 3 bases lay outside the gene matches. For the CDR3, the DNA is TGTGCCAGCAGCTTATTCGGACAGGGGTACAATGAGCAGTTCTTC. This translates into CASSLFGQGYNEQFF.

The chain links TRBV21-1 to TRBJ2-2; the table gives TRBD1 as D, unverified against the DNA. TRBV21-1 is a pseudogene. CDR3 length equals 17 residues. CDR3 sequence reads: CASSKSRIKQGGRELFF. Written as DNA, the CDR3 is TGTGCCAGCAGCAAATCCCGCATTAAACAGGGGGGAAGGGAGCTGTTTTTT.